The rows below give T cell receptor beta chains drawn from one sample of a study of post-analysis software for immune sequencing data. TCRdb reanalysed the PCR reads using MiXCR and keeps one entry per CDR3 protein. The sample consists of around 500,000 distinct CDR3 sequences, 30% to 40% of them appearing once. The specimen was blood. These receptors were taken from a girl aged 2-17 years with multiple sclerosis. The CDR3 runs from the conserved cysteine through the conserved F or W. A D gene is named only where the DNA matches it firmly. Clone size appears in some rows only: once, few, many, or a class for an expanded clone.

j_call: TRBJ1-1; v_call: TRBV5-1; d_call: NA; clone_size: many; cdr3_nt: TGCGCCAGCAGCTTGGACAGGAACACTGAAGCTTTCTTT; cdr3_aa: CASSLDRNTEAFF
j_call: TRBJ1-1; v_call: TRBV12-3/TRBV12-4; d_call: NA; clone_size: NA; cdr3_nt: TGTGCCAGCAGAGTCACACCTAGTGAAGCTTTCTTT; cdr3_aa: CASRVTPSEAFF
j_call: TRBJ2-1; v_call: TRBV4-1; d_call: TRBD2; clone_size: NA; cdr3_nt: TGCGCCAGCAGCCTACCGCCGGGGGGGGGGGCCAATGAGCAGTTCTTC; cdr3_aa: CASSLPPGGGANEQFF
j_call: TRBJ2-7; v_call: TRBV5-1; d_call: TRBD2; clone_size: few; cdr3_nt: TGCGCCAGCAGCCACCTCAGCGGGGGAAACTACGAGCAGTACTTC; cdr3_aa: CASSHLSGGNYEQYF
j_call: TRBJ1-1; v_call: TRBV12-3/TRBV12-4; d_call: NA; clone_size: few; cdr3_nt: TGTGCCAGCAAATTCGGCGGGGACCCTGAAGCTTTCTTT; cdr3_aa: CASKFGGDPEAFF
j_call: TRBJ2-4; v_call: TRBV12-3/TRBV12-4; d_call: NA; clone_size: NA; cdr3_nt: TGTGCCAGCACTGCCACAGGGATTTTAGCCAAAAACATTCAGTACTTC; cdr3_aa: CASTATGILAKNIQYF
j_call: TRBJ2-2; v_call: TRBV11-1; d_call: TRBD1; clone_size: NA; cdr3_nt: TGTGCCAGCTCGGACAGGGGGCGCACCGGGGAGCTGTTTTTT; cdr3_aa: CASSDRGRTGELFF
j_call: TRBJ1-5; v_call: TRBV20-1; d_call: NA; clone_size: NA; cdr3_nt: TGCAGTGCTAGACACCACAAGGTGGAGAGCAATCAGCCCCAGCATTTT; cdr3_aa: CSARHHKVESNQPQHF
j_call: TRBJ1-2; v_call: TRBV6-5; d_call: NA; clone_size: NA; cdr3_nt: TGTTCCAGCAGCAAACAGAAAACTTATGGCTACACCTTC; cdr3_aa: CSSSKQKTYGYTF
j_call: TRBJ2-1; v_call: TRBV11-1; d_call: NA; clone_size: NA; cdr3_nt: TGTGCCAGCAGCCCAATTCGACTAGTGCCTGAGCAGTTCTTC; cdr3_aa: CASSPIRLVPEQFF